These 15 T cell receptor beta chains share one sample of origin, sequenced in a study of blood T cells in healthy people across ages. A sample-barcoded 5' primer and a J-beta primer mix were used in a second PCR of roughly 7 to 11 cycles. From the 5' RACE reads, TCRdb called clonotypes with MiXCR, one entry per CDR3 protein. The sample comprises about 2 million distinct CDR3 sequences, approximately 50% of which are singletons, and less than 2.5% rests with the top ten. The sample was blood. The origin of the receptors is a woman in her thirties or forties in good health.

This clonotype was seen more than once but under ten times. The CDR3 reads CASSPWEGSFSNEQFF. The CDR3 region has the DNA TGTGCCAGCAGCCCATGGGAGGGGTCTTTCTCCAATGAGCAGTTCTTC. J is TRBJ2-1 and V is TRBV6-5; 7 bases are shared with TRBD2. Germline-derived CDR1 and CDR2 are MNHEY and SVGAGI. The CDR3 is made up of 16 amino acids. V trimming: 6 bases; J trimming: 6 bases; junction bases outside the gene matches: 14.

This clonotype was detected only once. The genes are TRBV6-6 and TRBJ2-1; D is undetermined. Matching the DNA end better, TRBJ2-7 makes the J call doubtful. Germline V gene data show CDR1 as MNHNY and CDR2 as SVGAGI (reference sequence). This CDR3 is 16 amino acids long. The chain's CDR3 is CASSTRKGQFYNEQYF. CDR3 sequence (DNA): TGTGCCAGCAGTACCCGGAAGGGTCAGTTTTACAATGAGCAGTACTTC.

This chain joins TRBV6-5 and TRBJ1-5; no clear D. CDR1 and CDR2 (germline): MNHEY, SVGAGI. This CDR3 is built from 15 residues. The V gene lost 6 bases and the J gene lost 0 bases, with 12 bases spanning the gap. CDR3 nucleotide sequence: TGTGCCAGCAGCTACGCACTTAATAGCAATCAGCCCCAGCATTTT. Its translation: CASSYALNSNQPQHF.

This clonotype was observed a handful of times. The V gene is TRBV6-2 or TRBV6-3, the J gene TRBJ2-5, with 8 bases lining up with TRBD2. Germline V gene data show CDR1 as MNHEY and CDR2 as SVGEGT. The CDR3 covers 14 residues. With 5 bases clipped from V and 5 bases from J, the junction kept 7 bases outside the gene matches. The CDR3 region is CASSPGGPIETQYF. The CDR3 nucleotides are TGTGCCAGCAGTCCGGGGGGGCCTATTGAGACCCAGTACTTC.

V usage is TRBV5-1 and J usage is TRBJ2-3; D uncertain. Germline V gene sequence: CDR1 SGHRS, CDR2 YFSETQ. The germline V and J ends were trimmed by 4 bases and 4 bases, with 16 bases remaining between them. The CDR3 is 15 residues long. CDR3 DNA sequence: TGCGCCAGCAGCAGGGATCCAACTGAGGCAGATACGCAGTATTTT. Translating it yields CASSRDPTEADTQYF.

This clonotype has just a few counts. The rearrangement links TRBV6-2 or TRBV6-3 to TRBJ2-1; maybe TRBD2 (6 bases). CDR3 length: 15 residues. V dropped 7 bases and J dropped 0 bases, with 13 bases sitting between them. The V gene's germline CDR1 is MNHEY and CDR2 SVGEGT. The CDR3 here is CASTAGRISYNEQFF. CDR3 nucleotide sequence: TGTGCCAGCACCGCGGGGAGGATCTCCTACAATGAGCAGTTCTTC.

This clonotype showed up just a few times. The chain links TRBV20-1 to TRBJ1-2; D is unresolved. With 1 base removed from V and 2 bases from J, the gap between germline ends came to 14 bases. Germline CDR1 and CDR2: DFQATT and SNEGSKA (reference sequence). The CDR3 loop spans 15 amino acids. CDR3 sequence reads: CSARAPGVTNYGYTF. DNA for the CDR3: TGCAGTGCTAGAGCCCCAGGCGTGACCAACTATGGCTACACCTTC.

Comments on this clonotype: The junction differs from germline at one of its ends, possibly a read error. The gene calls are TRBV20-1 and TRBJ2-3; TRBD2 matches at 7 bases. Looked up from germline, CDR1 is DFQATT and CDR2 is SNEGSKA (reference sequence). The CDR3 extends over 16 amino acids. The CDR3: CSAPLTSLPSTETQYF. The CDR3 DNA is TGCAGTGCTCCCCTGACTAGCTTGCCTAGCACAGAAACGCAGTATTTT.

This clonotype was seen only a few times. This chain joins TRBV7-9 and TRBJ2-1; 9 bases map to TRBD1. The CDR3 totals 18 residues. The germline CDR1 and CDR2 sequences are SEHNR and FQNEAQ (reference sequence). V lost 5 bases and J lost 4; bases outside the gene matches: 15. CDR3 amino acids: CASSQPLSGTGNYNEQFF. In DNA form, the CDR3 reads TGTGCCAGCAGCCAACCCTTATCCGGGACAGGGAATTACAATGAGCAGTTCTTC.

The V call is TRBV4-1, the J call TRBJ2-1; either TRBD1 or TRBD2 may fit D (5 bases each). Looked up from germline, CDR1 is MGHRA and CDR2 is YSYEKL. The CDR3 runs to 16 residues. The germline V and J ends were trimmed by 4 bases and 6 bases, with 19 bases remaining between them. The CDR3 protein is CASSPVSPGPFNEQFF. CDR3 DNA: TGCGCCAGCAGCCCAGTTTCCCCGGGACCGTTCAATGAGCAGTTCTTC.

The genes are TRBV6-1 and TRBJ1-1, with 8 positions matching TRBD1. The J segment lost 4 bases and the V segment lost 9 bases, leaving 13 bases of the junction unmatched. This CDR3 spans 15 amino acids. Per the germline V gene, CDR1 is MNHNS and CDR2 is SASEGT. CDR3 amino acids: CASDRGLVGGTEAFF. CDR3 in DNA: TGTGCCAGTGACAGGGGTTTGGTTGGGGGCACTGAAGCTTTCTTT.

The chain joins TRBV21-1 to TRBJ2-1; the table's D call, TRBD1, was not checked against the DNA. TRBV21-1 is an annotated pseudogene. The CDR3 totals 15 residues. The CDR3 reads CASSKDQGSYNEQFF. The CDR3, as DNA: TGTGCCAGCAGCAAAGATCAGGGGTCCTACAATGAGCAGTTCTTC.

The chain carries TRBV4-2 and TRBJ2-1; D not certain. Trimming shortened V by 1 base and J by 6 bases, and 7 bases separated the two germline ends. This CDR3 contains 13 residues. Germline CDR1 reads LGHNA; CDR2 reads YNFKEQ. The CDR3 DNA follows: TGTGCCAGCAGCCAAGCCCGGATCAATGAGCAGTTCTTC. This sequence encodes CASSQARINEQFF.

This clonotype has just a few counts. The V gene is TRBV6-2 or TRBV6-3, the J gene TRBJ2-5; no clear D gene. CDR1 is MNHEY and CDR2 is SVGEGT in the germline V gene. V gave up 6 bases and J gave up 7 bases, with 18 bases separating them. CDR3 length: 14 amino acids. CDR3 DNA: TGTGCCAGCAGCCCGCAGCACATGGTGGGGACCCAGTACTTC. Protein sequence: CASSPQHMVGTQYF.

The chain uses TRBV27 and TRBJ1-2; no clear D gene. CDR1 is MNHEY and CDR2 is SMNVEV in the germline V gene (reference sequence). V gave up 6 bases and J gave up 3 bases, with 11 bases separating them. CDR3 size: 13 residues. The CDR3 reads CASRRWGDYGYTF. CDR3 DNA sequence: TGTGCCAGCAGGCGATGGGGTGACTATGGCTACACCTTC.